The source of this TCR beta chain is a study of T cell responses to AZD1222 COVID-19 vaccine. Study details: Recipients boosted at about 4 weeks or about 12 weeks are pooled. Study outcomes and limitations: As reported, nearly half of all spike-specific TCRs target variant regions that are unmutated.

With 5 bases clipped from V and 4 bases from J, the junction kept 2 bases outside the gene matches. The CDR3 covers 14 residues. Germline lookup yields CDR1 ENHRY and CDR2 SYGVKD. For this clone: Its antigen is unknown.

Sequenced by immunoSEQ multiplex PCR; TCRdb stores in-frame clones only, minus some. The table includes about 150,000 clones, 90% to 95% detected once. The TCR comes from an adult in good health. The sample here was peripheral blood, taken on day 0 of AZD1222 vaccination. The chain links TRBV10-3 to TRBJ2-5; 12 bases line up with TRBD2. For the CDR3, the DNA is TGTGCCATCAGTCCGGGACTAGCGGGAGAGACCCAGTACTTC. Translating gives CAISPGLAGETQYF.